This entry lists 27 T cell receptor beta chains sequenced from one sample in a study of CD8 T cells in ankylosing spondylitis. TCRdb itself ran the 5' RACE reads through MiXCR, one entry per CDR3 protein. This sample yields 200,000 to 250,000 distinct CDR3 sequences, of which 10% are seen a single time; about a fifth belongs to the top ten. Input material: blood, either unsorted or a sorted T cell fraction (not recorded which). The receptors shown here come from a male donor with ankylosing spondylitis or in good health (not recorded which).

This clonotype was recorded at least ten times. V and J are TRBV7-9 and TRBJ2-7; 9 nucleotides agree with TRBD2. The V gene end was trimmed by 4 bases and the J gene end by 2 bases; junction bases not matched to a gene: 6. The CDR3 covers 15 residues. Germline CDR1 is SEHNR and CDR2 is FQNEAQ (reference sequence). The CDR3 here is CASSSAGGPPYEQYF. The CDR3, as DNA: TGTGCCAGCAGCTCAGCGGGGGGCCCGCCCTACGAGCAGTACTTC.

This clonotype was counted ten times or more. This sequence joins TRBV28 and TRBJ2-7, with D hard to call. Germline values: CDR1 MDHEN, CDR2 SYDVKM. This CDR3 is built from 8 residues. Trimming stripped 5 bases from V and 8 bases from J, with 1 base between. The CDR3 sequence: CASSQQYF. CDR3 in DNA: TGTGCCAGCAGTCAGCAGTACTTC.

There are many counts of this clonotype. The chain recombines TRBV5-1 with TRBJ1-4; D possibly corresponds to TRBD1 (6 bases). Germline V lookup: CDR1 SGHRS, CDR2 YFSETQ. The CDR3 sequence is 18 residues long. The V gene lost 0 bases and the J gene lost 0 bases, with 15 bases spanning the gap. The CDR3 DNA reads TGCGCCAGCAGCTTGGGACAGGAGATACCTTCAACTAATGAAAAACTGTTTTTT. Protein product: CASSLGQEIPSTNEKLFF. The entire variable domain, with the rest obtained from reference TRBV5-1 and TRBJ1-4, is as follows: KAGVTQTPRYLIKTRGQQVTLSCSPISGHRSVSWYQQTPGQGLQFLFEYFSETQRNKGNFPGRFSGRQFSNSRSEMNVSTLELGDSALYLCASSLGQEIPSTNEKLFFGSGTQLSVL.

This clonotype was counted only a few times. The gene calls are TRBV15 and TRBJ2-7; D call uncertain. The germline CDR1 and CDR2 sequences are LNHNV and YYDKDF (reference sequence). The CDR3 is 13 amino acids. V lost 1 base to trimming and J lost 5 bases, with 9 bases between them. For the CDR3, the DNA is TGTGCCACCAGCAGAGTCGATTCTAACGAGCAGTACTTC. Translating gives CATSRVDSNEQYF.

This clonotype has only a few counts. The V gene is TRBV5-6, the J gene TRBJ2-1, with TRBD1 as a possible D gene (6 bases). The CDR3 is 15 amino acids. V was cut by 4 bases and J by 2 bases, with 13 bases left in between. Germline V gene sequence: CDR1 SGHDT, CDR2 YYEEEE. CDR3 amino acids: CASSPWGLPYNEQFF. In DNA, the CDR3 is TGTGCCAGCAGCCCCTGGGGGCTCCCCTACAATGAGCAGTTCTTC.

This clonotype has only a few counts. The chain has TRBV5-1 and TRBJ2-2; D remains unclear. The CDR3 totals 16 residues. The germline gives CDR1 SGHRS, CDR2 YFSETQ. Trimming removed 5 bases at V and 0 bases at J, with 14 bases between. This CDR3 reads CASSAGPTANTGELFF. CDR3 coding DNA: TGCGCCAGCAGTGCTGGACCCACCGCGAACACCGGGGAGCTGTTTTTT.

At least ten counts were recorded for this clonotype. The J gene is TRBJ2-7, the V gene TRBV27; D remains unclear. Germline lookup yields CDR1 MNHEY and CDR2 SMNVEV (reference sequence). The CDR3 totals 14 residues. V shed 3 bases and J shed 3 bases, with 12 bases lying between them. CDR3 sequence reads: CASSFSRVYYEQYF. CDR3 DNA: TGTGCCAGCAGTTTTTCAAGGGTTTACTACGAGCAGTACTTC.

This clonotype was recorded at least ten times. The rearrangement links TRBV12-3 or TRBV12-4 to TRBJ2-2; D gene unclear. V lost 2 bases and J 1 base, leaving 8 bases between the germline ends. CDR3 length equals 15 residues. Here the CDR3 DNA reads TGTGCCAGCAGTTTACTGGCGGTGAACACCGGGGAGCTGTTTTTT. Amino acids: CASSLLAVNTGELFF.

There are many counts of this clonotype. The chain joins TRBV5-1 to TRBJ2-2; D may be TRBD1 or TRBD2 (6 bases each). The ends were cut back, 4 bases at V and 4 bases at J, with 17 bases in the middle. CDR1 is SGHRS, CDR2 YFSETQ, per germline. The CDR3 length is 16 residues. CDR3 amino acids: CASSRQQGAGTGELFF. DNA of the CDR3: TGCGCCAGCAGCAGACAACAGGGAGCGGGCACCGGGGAGCTGTTTTTT. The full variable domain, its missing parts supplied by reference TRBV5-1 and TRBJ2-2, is KAGVTQTPRYLIKTRGQQVTLSCSPISGHRSVSWYQQTPGQGLQFLFEYFSETQRNKGNFPGRFSGRQFSNSRSEMNVSTLELGDSALYLCASSRQQGAGTGELFFGEGSRLTVL.

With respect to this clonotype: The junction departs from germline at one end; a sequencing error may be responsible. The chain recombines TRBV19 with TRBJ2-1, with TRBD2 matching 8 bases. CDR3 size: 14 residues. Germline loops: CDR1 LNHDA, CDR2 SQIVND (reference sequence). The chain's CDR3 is CASSIVGGAGEQLF. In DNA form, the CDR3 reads TGTGCCAGTAGTATAGTCGGGGGGGCCGGTGAGCAGCTCTTC. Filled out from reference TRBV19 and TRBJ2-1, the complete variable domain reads DGGITQSPKYLFRKEGQNVTLSCEQNLNHDAMYWYRQDPGQGLRLIYYSQIVNDFQKGDIAEGYSVSREKKESFPLTVTSAQKNPTAFYLCASSIVGGAGEQLFGPGTRLTVL.

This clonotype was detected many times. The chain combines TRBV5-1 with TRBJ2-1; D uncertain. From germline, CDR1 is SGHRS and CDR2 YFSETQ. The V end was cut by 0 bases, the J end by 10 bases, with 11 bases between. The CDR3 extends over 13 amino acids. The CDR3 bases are TGCGCCAGCAGCTTGGAACCAGCTCAGGAGCAGTTCTTC. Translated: CASSLEPAQEQFF.

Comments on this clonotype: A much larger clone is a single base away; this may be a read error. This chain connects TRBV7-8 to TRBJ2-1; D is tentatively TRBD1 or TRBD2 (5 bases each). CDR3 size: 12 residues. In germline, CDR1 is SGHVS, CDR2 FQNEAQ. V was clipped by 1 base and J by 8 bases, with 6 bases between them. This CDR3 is CASSLGGYEQFF. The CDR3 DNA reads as TGTGCCAGCAGCTTAGGGGGGTATGAGCAGTTCTTC.

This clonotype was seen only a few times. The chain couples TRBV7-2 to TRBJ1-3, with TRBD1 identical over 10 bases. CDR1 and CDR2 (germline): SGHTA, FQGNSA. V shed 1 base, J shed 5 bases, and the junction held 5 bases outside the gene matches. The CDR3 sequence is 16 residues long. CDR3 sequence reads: CASSLGGQGFRNTIYF. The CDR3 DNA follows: TGTGCCAGCAGCTTAGGGGGACAGGGGTTTAGAAACACCATATATTTT.

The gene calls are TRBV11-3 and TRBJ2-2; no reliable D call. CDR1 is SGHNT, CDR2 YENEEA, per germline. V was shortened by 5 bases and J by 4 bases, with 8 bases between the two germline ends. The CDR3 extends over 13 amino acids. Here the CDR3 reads CASSQAVTGELFF. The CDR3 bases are TGTGCCAGCAGCCAGGCCGTCACCGGGGAGCTGTTTTTT.

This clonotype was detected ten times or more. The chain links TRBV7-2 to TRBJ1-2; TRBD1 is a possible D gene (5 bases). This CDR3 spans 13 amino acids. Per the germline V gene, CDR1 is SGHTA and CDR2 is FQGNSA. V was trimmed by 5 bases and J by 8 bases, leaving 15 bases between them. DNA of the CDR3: TGTGCCAGCAGCGTCTCCGGGACGGAAGGCTACACCTTC. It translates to CASSVSGTEGYTF.

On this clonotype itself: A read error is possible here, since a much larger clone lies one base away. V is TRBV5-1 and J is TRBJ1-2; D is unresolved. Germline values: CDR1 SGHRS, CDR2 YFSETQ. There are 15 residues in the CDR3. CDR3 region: CASSSGSGGDYGDTF. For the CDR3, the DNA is TGCGCCAGCAGCTCTGGGTCCGGCGGAGACTATGGCGACACCTTC.

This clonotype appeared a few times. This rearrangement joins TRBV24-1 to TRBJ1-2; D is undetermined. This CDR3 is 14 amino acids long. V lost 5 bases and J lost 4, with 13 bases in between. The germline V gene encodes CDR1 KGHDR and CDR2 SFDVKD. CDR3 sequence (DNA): TGTGCCACCAGTGGATCCGAGGCGGGCTATGGCTACACCTTC. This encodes CATSGSEAGYGYTF.

DNA for the CDR3: TGTGCCAGCAGCAACCCGATCTACGAGCAGTACTTC. Protein product: CASSNPIYEQYF. The chain joins TRBV12-3 or TRBV12-4 to TRBJ2-7, with unresolved D. Trimming cost V 6 bases and J 3 bases, with 9 bases left between them. This CDR3 region has 12 residues.

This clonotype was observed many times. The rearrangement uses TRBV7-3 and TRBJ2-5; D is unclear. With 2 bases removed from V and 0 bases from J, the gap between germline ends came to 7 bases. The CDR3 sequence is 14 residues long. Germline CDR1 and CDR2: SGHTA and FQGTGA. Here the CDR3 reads CASSLSANQETQYF. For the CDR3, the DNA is TGTGCCAGCAGCTTATCAGCAAACCAAGAGACCCAGTACTTC.

In DNA form, the CDR3 reads TGTGCCAGCAGTACCCTCGGACAGGGTTCTCCCGAGCAGTACTTC. Translation gives CASSTLGQGSPEQYF. This chain uses TRBV6-2 or TRBV6-3 with TRBJ2-7; 8 positions agree with TRBD1. V lost 5 bases to trimming and J lost 6 bases; unmatched junction nucleotides: 12. The CDR3 runs to 15 residues. Germline assignment: CDR1 MNHEY and CDR2 SVGEGT.

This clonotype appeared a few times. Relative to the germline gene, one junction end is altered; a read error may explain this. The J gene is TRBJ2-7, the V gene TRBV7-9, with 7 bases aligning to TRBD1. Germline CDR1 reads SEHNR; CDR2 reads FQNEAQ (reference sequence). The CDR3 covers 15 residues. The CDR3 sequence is CASSSSSAVTGTAGF. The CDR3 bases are TGTGCCAGCAGCTCTTCATCAGCCGTCACCGGGACAGCTGGCTTC.

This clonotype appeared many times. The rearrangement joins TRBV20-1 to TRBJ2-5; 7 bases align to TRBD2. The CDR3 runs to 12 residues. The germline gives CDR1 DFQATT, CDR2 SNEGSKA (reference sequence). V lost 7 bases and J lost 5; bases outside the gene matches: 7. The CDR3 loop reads CSGGGSGETQYF. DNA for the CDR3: TGCAGTGGGGGGGGTAGTGGGGAGACCCAGTACTTC.

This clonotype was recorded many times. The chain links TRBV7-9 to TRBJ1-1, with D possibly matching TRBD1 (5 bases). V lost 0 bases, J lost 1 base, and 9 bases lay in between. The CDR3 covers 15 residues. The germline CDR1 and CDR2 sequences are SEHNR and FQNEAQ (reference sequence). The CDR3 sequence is CASSLAGTRNTEAFF. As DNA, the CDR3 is TGTGCCAGCAGCTTAGCCGGGACTAGGAACACTGAAGCTTTCTTT.

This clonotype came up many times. CDR3 DNA sequence: TGTGCCAGCAGCTTAGCCCCGGCTTGGGATACGCAGTATTTT. Translating it yields CASSLAPAWDTQYF. The rearrangement links TRBV7-3 to TRBJ2-3; D gene unclear. The V end lost 2 bases, the J end lost 6 bases, and 12 bases lay between the germline ends. The CDR3 has 14 amino acids. Germline lookup yields CDR1 SGHTA and CDR2 FQGTGA.

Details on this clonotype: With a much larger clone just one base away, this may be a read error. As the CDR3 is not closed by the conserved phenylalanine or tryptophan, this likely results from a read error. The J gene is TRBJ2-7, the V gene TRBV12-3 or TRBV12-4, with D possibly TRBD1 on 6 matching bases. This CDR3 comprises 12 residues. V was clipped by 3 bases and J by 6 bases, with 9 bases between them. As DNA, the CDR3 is TGTGCCAGCAGTTTTGAGGGGGTCGAGCAGTACTCC. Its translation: CASSFEGVEQYS.

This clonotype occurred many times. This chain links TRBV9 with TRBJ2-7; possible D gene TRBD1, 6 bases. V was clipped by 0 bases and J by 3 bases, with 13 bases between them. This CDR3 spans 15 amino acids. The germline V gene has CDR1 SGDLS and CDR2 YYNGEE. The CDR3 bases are TGTGCCAGCAGCGTAGCTCCCGGGGACAACTACGAGCAGTACTTC. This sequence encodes CASSVAPGDNYEQYF.

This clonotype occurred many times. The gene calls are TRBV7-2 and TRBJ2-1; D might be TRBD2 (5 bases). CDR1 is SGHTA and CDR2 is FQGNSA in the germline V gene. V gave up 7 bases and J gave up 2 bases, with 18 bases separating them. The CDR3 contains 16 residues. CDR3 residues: CASTRTADMTYNEQFF. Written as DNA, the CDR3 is TGTGCCAGCACCCGGACTGCGGATATGACCTACAATGAGCAGTTCTTC.